These T cell receptor beta chains were read from a single sample in a study of cytomegalovirus exposure and HLA in healthy donors. Sequenced by immunoSEQ multiplex PCR; TCRdb stores in-frame clones only, minus some. The sample shows 150,000 to 200,000 clones, about two thirds of them seen only once. The source material was PBMCs. Receptors originate from a man between 25 and 39 years old in good health and CMV-seropositive. Each CDR3 is given with its conserved first and last residue. D genes are given only for firm matches. Clone size is stated in some rows and not others, as once, few, many or a class when expanded.

j_call	d_call	v_call	clone_size	cdr3_aa	cdr3_nt
TRBJ1-2	.	TRBV19	.	CASNTGFDGYTF	TGTGCCAGTAATACAGGGTTTGATGGCTACACCTTC
TRBJ1-2	TRBD1	TRBV6-1	many	CASKFGSGQGTPF	TGTGCCAGCAAATTCGGATCCGGACAGGGAACCCCCTTC
TRBJ1-5	TRBD1	TRBV19	few	CASRDRSGGNQPQHF	TGTGCCAGTCGGGACAGGTCCGGAGGCAATCAGCCCCAGCATTTT
TRBJ1-2	TRBD1	TRBV25-1	.	CASRQGANYGYTF	TGTGCCTCCCGGCAGGGGGCTAACTATGGCTACACCTTC
TRBJ1-1	.	TRBV25-1	.	CASAVNTEAFF	TGTGCCAGCGCGGTGAACACTGAAGCTTTCTTT
TRBJ2-5	TRBD1	TRBV7-3	.	CASSLGRGRQGETQYF	TGTGCCAGCAGCTTAGGCAGGGGGCGCCAGGGGGAGACCCAGTACTTC
TRBJ1-1	.	TRBV10-1	.	CASHSGTEAFF	TGCGCCAGCCATTCGGGGACTGAAGCTTTCTTT
TRBJ2-6	.	TRBV7-3	once	CASSLGRSGANVLTF	TGTGCCAGCAGCTTAGGGCGCTCTGGGGCCAACGTCCTGACTTTC
TRBJ2-7	TRBD2	TRBV14	once	CASSPFTSGRYEQYF	TGTGCCAGCAGCCCTTTCACTAGCGGGAGGTACGAGCAGTACTTC
TRBJ2-1	TRBD1	TRBV10-2	few	CASQGQAYNEQFF	TGCGCCAGCCAGGGACAGGCATACAATGAGCAGTTCTTC
TRBJ2-7	TRBD1	TRBV2	.	CASRTTTGPPYEQYF	TGTGCCAGCAGAACGACGACAGGGCCGCCCTACGAGCAGTACTTC
TRBJ2-1	.	TRBV5-1	few	CASSEAPGRGNEQFF	TGCGCCAGCAGCGAGGCGCCCGGAAGGGGAAATGAGCAGTTCTTC
TRBJ2-1	.	TRBV28	.	CASSFASQGSYNEQFF	TGTGCCAGCAGTTTCGCTAGCCAAGGCTCCTACAATGAGCAGTTCTTC
TRBJ2-5	.	TRBV5-1	.	CASTIEGETQYF	TGCGCCAGCACCATTGAGGGAGAGACCCAGTACTTC
TRBJ2-1	.	TRBV5-6	.	CASSFPVSSYNEQFF	TGTGCCAGCAGCTTCCCCGTTAGCTCCTACAATGAGCAGTTCTTC
TRBJ2-1	.	TRBV29-1	.	CSAGEAGRFEQFF	TGCAGCGCCGGGGAGGCAGGTCGTTTTGAGCAGTTCTTC
TRBJ1-1	.	TRBV25-1	once	CASSEPGSAFF	TGTGCCAGCAGTGAGCCCGGTTCAGCTTTCTTT
TRBJ1-2	.	TRBV18	.	CASSLTNRNYGYTF	TGTGCCAGCTCATTGACAAACCGTAACTATGGCTACACCTTC
TRBJ2-5	.	TRBV2	few	CASGGGGRNAETQYF	TGTGCCAGCGGGGGTGGGGGGAGAAACGCAGAGACCCAGTACTTC
TRBJ1-1	.	TRBV6-6	.	CASRQQDGTEAFF	TGTGCCAGCCGTCAGCAGGATGGTACTGAAGCTTTCTTT
TRBJ1-5	.	TRBV5-8	.	CASSLPGVGQPQHF	TGTGCCAGCAGCTTGCCAGGGGTAGGGCAGCCCCAGCATTTT
TRBJ1-3	.	TRBV19	.	CASSFQSSGNTIYF	TGTGCCAGTAGTTTCCAGTCCTCTGGAAACACCATATATTTT
TRBJ1-6	.	TRBV6-5	.	CASSSQQSGSSPLHF	TGTGCCAGCAGCTCCCAGCAGAGTGGGAGTTCACCCCTCCACTTT
TRBJ1-1	.	TRBV28	.	CASSLLSSLNTEAFF	TGTGCCAGCAGTTTATTGTCCAGTTTGAACACTGAAGCTTTCTTT
TRBJ2-1	TRBD2	TRBV6-1	.	CASSELAGGYNEQFF	TGTGCCAGCAGTGAATTAGCGGGAGGATACAATGAGCAGTTCTTC
TRBJ2-3	TRBD2	TRBV5-6	.	CASGDLVAGAGDTQYF	TGTGCCAGCGGGGACTTGGTAGCGGGAGCCGGGGATACGCAGTATTTT
TRBJ2-7	.	TRBV7-9	.	CASSRDSLSYEQYF	TGTGCCAGCAGCCGAGACAGCCTGTCCTACGAGCAGTACTTC
TRBJ2-7	.	TRBV10-2	.	CASSVILGEEQYF	TGCGCCAGCAGTGTAATTCTGGGCGAAGAGCAGTACTTC
TRBJ1-5	.	TRBV19	.	CASRTEQANQPQHF	TGTGCCAGTAGGACAGAACAAGCCAATCAGCCCCAGCATTTT
TRBJ2-3	.	TRBV7-2	.	CASSLGLDNPDTQYF	TGTGCCAGCAGCTTAGGATTAGACAACCCAGATACGCAGTATTTT
TRBJ1-2	.	TRBV28	.	CASSRQPGQTYGYTF	TGTGCCAGCAGTCGCCAACCGGGACAAACCTATGGCTACACCTTC
TRBJ2-2	TRBD2	TRBV5-1	.	CASSAAVMVAGGRLNTGELFF	TGCGCCAGCAGCGCGGCTGTGATGGTAGCGGGAGGGCGATTGAACACCGGGGAGCTGTTTTTT
TRBJ2-7	TRBD2	TRBV6-1	.	CASSEEVSAGGNSYEQYF	TGTGCCAGCAGTGAAGAAGTCTCAGCGGGAGGAAACTCCTACGAGCAGTACTTC
TRBJ1-6	TRBD1	TRBV9	.	CASRGQYNSPLHF	TGTGCCAGCAGGGGACAGTATAATTCACCCCTCCACTTT
TRBJ1-2	.	TRBV2	.	CASSWDNKAYGYTF	TGTGCCAGCAGTTGGGACAACAAGGCTTATGGCTACACCTTC
TRBJ2-4	.	TRBV5-1	.	CASSFSSDIQYF	TGCGCCAGCAGCTTTTCGTCGGACATTCAGTACTTC
TRBJ2-7	.	TRBV27	once	CASSFTDSYEQYF	TGTGCCAGCAGTTTTACTGACTCCTACGAGCAGTACTTC
TRBJ1-4	TRBD1	TRBV5-1	.	CASSVGQGGEKLFF	TGCGCCAGCAGCGTCGGACAGGGGGGTGAAAAACTGTTTTTT
TRBJ1-1	.	TRBV28	few	CASRNQLNTEAFF	TGTGCCAGCAGAAATCAGTTGAACACTGAAGCTTTCTTT
TRBJ2-2	.	TRBV6-5	once	CASSYAQGLTGELFF	TGTGCCAGCAGTTACGCACAGGGCTTGACCGGGGAGTTGTTTTTT
TRBJ2-7	TRBD1	TRBV7-6	.	CASSRTGTGDYEQYF	TGTGCCAGCAGCCGAACCGGGACAGGGGACTACGAGCAGTACTTC
TRBJ1-3	TRBD1	TRBV27	.	CASRSTGGNTIYF	TGTGCCAGCAGGTCGACAGGGGGAAACACCATATATTTT
TRBJ2-7	TRBD2	TRBV4-1	.	CASSQGGLAGYYEQYF	TGCGCCAGCAGCCAGGGGGGACTAGCGGGGTACTACGAGCAGTACTTC
TRBJ2-1	TRBD2	TRBV27	.	CASSLKASGQEQFF	TGTGCCAGCAGTTTAAAGGCTAGCGGGCAAGAGCAGTTCTTC
TRBJ1-1	TRBD1	TRBV6-4	.	CASSDSPDRVAEAFF	TGTGCCAGCAGTGACTCCCCGGACAGGGTGGCTGAAGCTTTCTTT
TRBJ2-1	.	TRBV5-6	.	CASSLARGTSRGRNEQFF	TGTGCCAGCAGCTTGGCTCGTGGGACATCGAGGGGTCGGAATGAGCAGTTCTTC
TRBJ2-2	TRBD2	TRBV10-2	few	CASSFLAGGRDGELFF	TGCGCCAGCAGTTTTTTAGCGGGAGGGCGCGACGGGGAGCTGTTTTTT
TRBJ2-2	TRBD1	TRBV7-7	few	CASSLLQGATGELFF	TGTGCCAGCAGCCTACTCCAGGGGGCAACCGGGGAGCTGTTTTTT
TRBJ2-2	TRBD1	TRBV30	.	CAWSRDSYTGELFF	TGTGCCTGGAGCCGGGACAGCTACACCGGGGAGCTGTTTTTT
TRBJ2-1	TRBD2	TRBV11-3	few	CASSLGLAVYNEQFF	TGTGCCAGCAGCTTAGGACTAGCGGTTTACAATGAGCAGTTCTTC
TRBJ2-5	.	TRBV21-1	.	CASSKVRVVRETQYF	TGTGCCAGCAGCAAAGTCAGGGTAGTCCGGGAGACCCAGTACTTC
TRBJ1-4	.	TRBV6-4	.	CASSDSEELGGKLFF	TGTGCCAGCAGTGACTCGGAAGAACTGGGGGGAAAACTGTTTTTT
TRBJ1-5	.	TRBV30	.	CAWGGGQPQHF	TGTGCCTGGGGGGGAGGACAGCCCCAGCATTTT
TRBJ2-3	.	TRBV7-3	.	CASSFHLNTDTQYF	TGTGCCAGCAGCTTCCACTTGAACACAGATACGCAGTATTTT
TRBJ2-7	.	TRBV7-2	once	CASSLDRGHEQYF	TGTGCCAGCAGCTTAGACCGCGGCCACGAGCAGTACTTC
TRBJ1-2	TRBD1	TRBV25-1	.	CASSEHQGVGGYTF	TGTGCCAGCAGTGAACATCAGGGGGTAGGTGGCTACACCTTC